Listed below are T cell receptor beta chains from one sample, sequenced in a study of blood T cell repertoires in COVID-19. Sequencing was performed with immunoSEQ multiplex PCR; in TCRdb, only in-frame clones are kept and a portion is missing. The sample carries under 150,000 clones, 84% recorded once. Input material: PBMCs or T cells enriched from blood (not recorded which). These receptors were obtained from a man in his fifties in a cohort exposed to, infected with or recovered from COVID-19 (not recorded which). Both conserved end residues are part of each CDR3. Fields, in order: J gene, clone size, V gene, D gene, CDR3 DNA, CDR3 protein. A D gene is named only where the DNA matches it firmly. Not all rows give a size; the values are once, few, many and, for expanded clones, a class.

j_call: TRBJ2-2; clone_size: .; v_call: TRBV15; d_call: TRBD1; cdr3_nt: TGTGCCACCACCCGGGACAGGGCCACCGGGGAGCTGTTTTTT; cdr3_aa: CATTRDRATGELFF
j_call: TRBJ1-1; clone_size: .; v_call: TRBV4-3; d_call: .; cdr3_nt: TGCGCCAGCAGCCAAGAAGGGACTTCGGGGGAAGCTTTCTTT; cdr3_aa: CASSQEGTSGEAFF
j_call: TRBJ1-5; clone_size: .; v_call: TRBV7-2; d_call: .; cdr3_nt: TGTGCCAGCAGCTTCCTGACAGGCGGAAGATACAATCAGCCCCAGCATTTT; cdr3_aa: CASSFLTGGRYNQPQHF
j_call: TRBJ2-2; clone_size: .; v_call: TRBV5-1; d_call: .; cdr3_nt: TGCGCCAGCAGCTCCGAGAGGAACACCGGGGAGCTGTTTTTT; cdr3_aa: CASSSERNTGELFF
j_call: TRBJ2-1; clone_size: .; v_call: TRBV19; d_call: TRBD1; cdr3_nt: TGTGCCAGTAGAAAGAGAGGGGACAGGGGGTCGAACAATGAGCAGTTCTTC; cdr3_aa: CASRKRGDRGSNNEQFF
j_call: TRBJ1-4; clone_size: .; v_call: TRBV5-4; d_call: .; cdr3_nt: TGTGCCAGCAGCTTGGACAGTTTCAATGAAAAACTGTTTTTT; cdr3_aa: CASSLDSFNEKLFF
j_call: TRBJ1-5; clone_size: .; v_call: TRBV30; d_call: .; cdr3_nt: TGTGCCTGGAGTATTAGCGGGAGGCCCCAGCATTTT; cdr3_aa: CAWSISGRPQHF
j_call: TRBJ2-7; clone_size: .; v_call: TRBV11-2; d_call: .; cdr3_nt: TGTGCCAGCAGTTTACGTCGGAGCTCCTACGAGCAGTACTTC; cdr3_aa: CASSLRRSSYEQYF
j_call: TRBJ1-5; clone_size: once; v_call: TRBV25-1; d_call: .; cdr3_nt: TGTGCCAGCAGTGAGGCAGGGGTTAATCAGCCCCAGCATTTT; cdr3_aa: CASSEAGVNQPQHF
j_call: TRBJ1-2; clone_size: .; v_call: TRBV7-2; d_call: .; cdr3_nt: TGTGCCAGCAGCTTCGATCTCGGGGGCTATGGCTACACCTTC; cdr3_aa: CASSFDLGGYGYTF
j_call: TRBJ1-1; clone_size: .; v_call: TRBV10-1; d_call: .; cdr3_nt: TGCGCCAGCAGCCACTCTGGAAGGGGTGATACTGAAGCTTTCTTT; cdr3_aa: CASSHSGRGDTEAFF
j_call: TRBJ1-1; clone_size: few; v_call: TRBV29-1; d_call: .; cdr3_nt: TGCAGCGTTGAAGTTCTCAGACTCCCTTCTGAAGCTTTCTTT; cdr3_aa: CSVEVLRLPSEAFF
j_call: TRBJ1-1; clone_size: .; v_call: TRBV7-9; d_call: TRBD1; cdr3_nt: TGTGCCAGCAGAACGGGACAGGGGGCCGCTGAAGCTTTCTTT; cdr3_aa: CASRTGQGAAEAFF
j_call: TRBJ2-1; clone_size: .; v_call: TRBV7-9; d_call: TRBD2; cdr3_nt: TGTGCCAGCAGCTCCGGGATGGCGGGAGGGCCGCGGGACAGGTTCTTC; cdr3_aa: CASSSGMAGGPRDRFF
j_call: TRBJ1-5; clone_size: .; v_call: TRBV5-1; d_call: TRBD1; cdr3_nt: TGCGCCAGCAGCTCGGGACAGGGGAATCAGCCCCAGCATTTT; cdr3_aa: CASSSGQGNQPQHF
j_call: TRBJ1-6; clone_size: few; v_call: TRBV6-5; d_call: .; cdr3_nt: TGTGCCAGCAGTCCAGGGGTCAATTCACCCCTCCACTTT; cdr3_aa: CASSPGVNSPLHF
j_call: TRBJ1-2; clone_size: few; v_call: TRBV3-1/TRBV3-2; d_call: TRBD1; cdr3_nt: TGTGCCAGCAGCCAACACTTCATCCGGACAGGGTCTAACTATGGCTACACCTTC; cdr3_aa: CASSQHFIRTGSNYGYTF
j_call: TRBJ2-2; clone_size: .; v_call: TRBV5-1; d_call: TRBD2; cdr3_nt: TGCGCCAGCAGCCCCACTAGCGGGAGAAGCTCCGGGGAGCTGTTTTTT; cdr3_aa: CASSPTSGRSSGELFF
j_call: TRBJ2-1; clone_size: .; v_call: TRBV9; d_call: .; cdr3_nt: TGTGCCAGCAGCCTGGGCCTGAATGAGCAGTTCTTC; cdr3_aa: CASSLGLNEQFF
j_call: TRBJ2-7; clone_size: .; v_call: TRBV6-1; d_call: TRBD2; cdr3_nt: TGTGCCAGCAGGGAAGGTGGCGGGGGGTACGAGCAGTACTTC; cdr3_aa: CASREGGGGYEQYF
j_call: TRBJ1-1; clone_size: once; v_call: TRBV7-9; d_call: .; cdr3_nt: TGTGCCAGCAGCCCCGCGTGGGGGGACACTGAAGCTTTCTTT; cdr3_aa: CASSPAWGDTEAFF
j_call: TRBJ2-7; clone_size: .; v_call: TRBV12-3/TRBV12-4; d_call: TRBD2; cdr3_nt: TGTGCCAGCAGCCCGGGACTAGACGAGCAGTACTTC; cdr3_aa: CASSPGLDEQYF
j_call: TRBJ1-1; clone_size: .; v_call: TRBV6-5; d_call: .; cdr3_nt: TGTGCCAGCAGTTATACAGGCCCGAACACTGAAGCTTTCTTT; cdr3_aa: CASSYTGPNTEAFF
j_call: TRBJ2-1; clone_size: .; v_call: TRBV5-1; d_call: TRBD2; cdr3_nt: TGCGCCAGCAGCTTGGTCCCTAGCGGGACTGGAGATGAGCAGTTCTTC; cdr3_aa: CASSLVPSGTGDEQFF
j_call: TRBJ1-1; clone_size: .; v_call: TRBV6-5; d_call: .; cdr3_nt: TGTGCCAGCAGTTACAACAGGGCCGACACTGAAGCTTTCTTT; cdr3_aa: CASSYNRADTEAFF
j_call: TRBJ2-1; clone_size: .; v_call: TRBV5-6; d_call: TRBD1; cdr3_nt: TGTGCCAGCAGCCTAGGACAGGGGTGGTTCTTC; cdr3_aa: CASSLGQGWFF